The 20 T cell receptor beta chains presented below share a single source sample, sequenced in a study of long-term antiretroviral therapy in people with HIV. The run of the v3.0 immunoSEQ assay was at survey level. Sequencing was performed with immunoSEQ multiplex PCR; in TCRdb, only in-frame clones are kept and a portion is missing. The table records 33,000 or so clones, 82% of them present only once. This material consisted of unsorted PBMCs, taken 0.3 years after starting antiretroviral therapy. Source of these receptors: a man in his late teens or twenties with HIV.

This CDR3 is CASSYQPRVGYTF. The CDR3 DNA is TGTGCCAGCAGTTACCAACCTAGGGTTGGCTACACCTTC. The gene calls are TRBV6-5 and TRBJ1-2; D gene uncertain. Germline CDR1 MNHEY, CDR2 SVGAGI. This CDR3 is 13 amino acids long. Deletions cut 2 bases from V and 7 bases from J, with 11 bases between.

The chain is built from TRBV10-1 and TRBJ2-7, with D perhaps TRBD2 (5 bases). The V end lost 6 bases, the J end lost 0 bases, and 12 bases lay between the germline ends. The CDR3 has 14 amino acids. Germline assignment: CDR1 WNHNN and CDR2 SYGVQD (reference sequence). The CDR3, as DNA: TGCGCCAGCAGAAGGAGTGAGGGCTCCTACGAGCAGTACTTC. Residues: CASRRSEGSYEQYF.

The V gene is TRBV30, the J gene TRBJ2-3; D gene unclear. This CDR3 is 11 amino acids long. V lost 5 bases and J 3 bases, leaving 6 bases between the germline ends. Per the germline V gene, CDR1 is GTSNPN and CDR2 is SVGIG (reference sequence). CDR3 protein: CAWGITDTQYF. CDR3 DNA: TGTGCCTGGGGGATAACAGATACGCAGTATTTT.

The chain is built from TRBV27 and TRBJ2-7; weak D call: TRBD2 (6 bases). This CDR3 region has 18 residues. Between the trimmed V and J ends, which lost 6 bases and 0 bases, there was a span of 24 bases. Germline V CDR1 and CDR2: MNHEY, SMNVEV (reference sequence). CDR3 nucleotides: TGTGCCAGCAGGCCGTTTGCTTCCGGGACTCTCAGCTCCTACGAGCAGTACTTC. Protein sequence: CASRPFASGTLSSYEQYF.

This chain joins TRBV19 and TRBJ1-1, with 10 bases identical to TRBD1. Germline V lookup: CDR1 LNHDA, CDR2 SQIVND (reference sequence). V dropped 5 bases and J dropped 4; count of bases not matched to a gene: 10. CDR3 length equals 16 residues. The CDR3 loop reads CASSLSGTGDLTEAFF. The CDR3, as DNA: TGTGCCAGTAGTTTATCCGGGACAGGGGATCTCACTGAAGCTTTCTTT.

This chain links TRBV15 with TRBJ2-7, with D hard to call. Trimming shortened V by 3 bases and J by 4 bases, and 10 bases separated the two germline ends. The CDR3 sequence is 13 residues long. Germline assignment: CDR1 LNHNV and CDR2 YYDKDF (reference sequence). The DNA for the CDR3 is TGTGCCACCAGCAGTCGGGCAGCTTACGAGCAGTACTTC. Protein sequence: CATSSRAAYEQYF.

V is TRBV30 and J is TRBJ2-7, with 9 bases aligning to TRBD1. Losses at the gene ends were 0 bases for V and 2 bases for J; bases not matched to a gene: 8. The CDR3 covers 16 residues. In germline, CDR1 is GTSNPN, CDR2 SVGIG (reference sequence). As DNA, the CDR3 is TGTGCCTGGAGTGTATCGCCCGACAGGGGGACCTACGAGCAGTACTTC. Its protein is CAWSVSPDRGTYEQYF.

The chain uses TRBV7-9 and TRBJ2-6, with D maybe TRBD2 (5 bases). Trimming left V 5 bases short and J 2 bases short, with 10 bases between. This CDR3 has 15 residues. Germline loops: CDR1 SEHNR, CDR2 FQNEAQ (reference sequence). CDR3 nucleotide sequence: TGTGCCAGCAGCACCGCCGGGGCTGGGGCCAACGTCCTGACTTTC. Residues: CASSTAGAGANVLTF.

The rearrangement uses TRBV5-1 and TRBJ1-3, with TRBD1 matching over 8 bases. This CDR3 region has 15 residues. CDR1 is SGHRS and CDR2 is YFSETQ in the germline V gene. J gave up 6 bases and V 3 bases, and 8 bases lay outside the gene matches. This CDR3 is CASSSGQGGKNTIYF. The CDR3 nucleotides read TGCGCCAGCAGCTCTGGACAGGGAGGGAAAAACACCATATATTTT.

The rearrangement uses TRBV28 and TRBJ2-2, with D possibly TRBD1 on 5 matching bases. This CDR3 has 14 amino acids. The V end lost 6 bases, the J end lost 6 bases, and 14 bases lay between the germline ends. Germline V CDR1 and CDR2: MDHEN, SYDVKM. CDR3 in amino acids: CASRVGRAAGELFF. The CDR3 DNA sequence: TGTGCCAGCAGGGTGGGCAGGGCCGCCGGGGAGCTGTTTTTT.

The rearrangement links TRBV13 to TRBJ2-1; D is perhaps TRBD2 (6 bases). The ends were cut back, 5 bases at V and 12 bases at J, with 11 bases in the middle. Per germline, CDR1 PRHDT and CDR2 FYEKMQ (reference sequence). The CDR3 length is 11 residues. The CDR3 is CASSPSGGQFF. CDR3 DNA sequence: TGTGCCAGCAGCCCCTCCGGGGGGCAGTTCTTC.

J is TRBJ2-7 and V is TRBV4-1; D is unclear. Germline V gene lookup returns CDR1 MGHRA and CDR2 YSYEKL. Deletions cut 4 bases from V and 6 bases from J, with 25 bases between. The CDR3 sequence is 17 residues long. DNA of the CDR3: TGCGCCAGCAGCCCTGGCAGTGAGGCAGTAAGATTCGGCGAGCAGTACTTC. It translates to CASSPGSEAVRFGEQYF.

The V and J genes are TRBV7-9 and TRBJ1-2, with 12 bases lining up with TRBD1. Germline CDR1 and CDR2: SEHNR and FQNEAQ (reference sequence). This CDR3 region has 17 residues. The J segment lost 4 bases and the V segment lost 3 bases, leaving 9 bases of the junction unmatched. The CDR3 sequence is CASSLRGGQGAPYGYTF. As DNA, the CDR3 is TGTGCCAGCAGCTTGCGGGGGGGACAGGGGGCACCCTATGGCTACACCTTC.

The genes are TRBV7-2 and TRBJ2-7, with 7 bases that match TRBD2. The ends lost 3 bases at V and 4 bases at J; junction bases unmatched: 6. This CDR3 comprises 14 residues. Germline V gives CDR1 SGHTA, CDR2 FQGNSA. Here the CDR3 DNA reads TGTGCCAGCAGCTTGGCGGGAGCAACTTACGAGCAGTACTTC. Protein product: CASSLAGATYEQYF.

The chain links TRBV6-5 to TRBJ2-5, with 7 bases that match TRBD2. With 2 bases clipped from V and 3 bases from J, the junction kept 3 bases outside the gene matches. CDR3 length: 14 amino acids. CDR1 and CDR2 (germline): MNHEY, SVGAGI. Here the CDR3 DNA reads TGTGCCAGCAGTTACGGACTAGATGAAGAGACCCAGTACTTC. It specifies CASSYGLDEETQYF.

The chain links TRBV7-3 to TRBJ2-1, with TRBD2 matching over 7 bases. Germline-derived CDR1 and CDR2 are SGHTA and FQGTGA. The J segment lost 3 bases and the V segment lost 6 bases, leaving 11 bases of the junction unmatched. The CDR3 runs 16 residues. The CDR3 region has the DNA TGTGCCAGCAGGAGCCCGTCTAGCGGAAACTACAATGAGCAGTTCTTC. Amino acid sequence: CASRSPSSGNYNEQFF.

This sequence joins TRBV5-6 and TRBJ2-7; 10 positions agree with TRBD2. From germline, CDR1 is SGHDT and CDR2 YYEEEE. V lost 3 bases to trimming and J lost 3 bases; unmatched junction nucleotides: 3. There are 14 residues in the CDR3. CDR3 in DNA: TGTGCCAGCAGCTCCGGGACTAGCGTCTACGAGCAGTACTTC. Translating gives CASSSGTSVYEQYF. Full variable domain (outside the CDR3, taken from reference TRBV5-6 and TRBJ2-7): DAGVTQSPTHLIKTRGQQVTLRCSPKSGHDTVSWYQQALGQGPQFIFQYYEEEERQRGNFPDRFSGHQFPNYSSELNVNALLLGDSALYLCASSSGTSVYEQYFGPGTRLTVT.

J is TRBJ2-1 and V is TRBV5-1; D may be TRBD2 (6 bases). CDR1 and CDR2 (germline): SGHRS, YFSETQ. Trimming took 2 bases from V and 7 from J, leaving 10 bases between them. The CDR3 has 13 residues. The CDR3 sequence: CASSLGTANEQFF. The CDR3 DNA sequence: TGCGCCAGCAGCTTAGGGACTGCTAATGAGCAGTTCTTC.

J is TRBJ2-1 and V is TRBV6-5; possibly TRBD1 for D (6 bases). This CDR3 region has 14 residues. V dropped 0 bases and J dropped 10 bases, with 13 bases sitting between them. Germline CDR1 and CDR2: MNHEY and SVGAGI. CDR3 amino acids: CASSYSGQSLEQFF. CDR3 in DNA: TGTGCCAGCAGTTACTCAGGACAGAGTTTGGAGCAGTTCTTC.

This clone was detected once. V is TRBV18 and J is TRBJ2-3; no firm D call. The germline V and J ends were trimmed by 3 bases and 2 bases, with 3 bases remaining between them. The germline CDR1 and CDR2 sequences are KGHSH and LQKENI. The CDR3 loop spans 12 amino acids. CDR3 sequence (DNA): TGTGCCAGCTCACCGAACACAGATACGCAGTATTTT. Residues: CASSPNTDTQYF.